Shown below are 16 T cell receptor beta chains from a single sample sequenced in a study of blood T cells in healthy people across ages. The second PCR ran about 6 to 12 cycles with a sample-barcoded 5' primer and J-beta primers. TCRdb re-called the 5' RACE reads with MiXCR, one entry per CDR3 protein. Here the sample spans 650,000 to 700,000 distinct CDR3 sequences, about 34% being singletons. Source material: blood. The receptors were gathered from a woman aged 80 or over in good health.

This clonotype has a handful of counts. The gene calls are TRBV7-8 and TRBJ2-5; the D gene is possibly TRBD1 (6 bases). The CDR3 sequence is 15 residues long. V was clipped by 1 base and J by 11 bases, with 20 bases between them. The germline V gene encodes CDR1 SGHVS and CDR2 FQNEAQ. The CDR3 DNA reads as TGTGCCAGCAGCTTAGTAACTGGGGGCCACAATGAGCAGTACTTC. Translation gives CASSLVTGGHNEQYF.

This clonotype has only a few counts. DNA of the CDR3: TGTGCCATCACCAAGACAGGGTTGAACACTGAAGCTTTCTTT. Amino acid sequence: CAITKTGLNTEAFF. This chain uses TRBV10-3 with TRBJ1-1, with TRBD1 identical over 7 bases. Germline V gene lookup returns CDR1 ENHRY and CDR2 SYGVKD. CDR3 length: 14 residues. J lost 0 bases, V lost 7 bases, and 5 bases had no gene match.

The chain employs TRBV5-6 and TRBJ2-3; the D gene could be TRBD1 or TRBD2 (5 bases each). CDR3 length: 15 amino acids. Trimming removed 2 bases from V and 1 base from J, with 11 bases in between. Germline V gene sequence: CDR1 SGHDT, CDR2 YYEEEE. The CDR3: CASSLEGTGTDTQYF. The DNA for the CDR3 is TGTGCCAGCAGCTTAGAGGGGACGGGCACAGATACGCAGTATTTT. Combining the CDR3 with reference TRBV5-6 and TRBJ2-3 gives the whole variable domain DAGVTQSPTHLIKTRGQQVTLRCSPKSGHDTVSWYQQALGQGPQFIFQYYEEEERQRGNFPDRFSGHQFPNYSSELNVNALLLGDSALYLCASSLEGTGTDTQYFGPGTRLTVL.

In this sample, this clonotype turned up many times. This chain links TRBV20-1 with TRBJ1-2; no firm D call. Deletions cut 5 bases from V and 6 bases from J, with 13 bases between. Germline-derived CDR1 and CDR2 are DFQATT and SNEGSKA (reference sequence). There are 12 residues in the CDR3. The CDR3 DNA sequence: TGCAGTGCTGAGAGGCCCGGGGATGGCTACACCTTC. Amino acid sequence: CSAERPGDGYTF.

The V call is TRBV6-1, the J call TRBJ2-3, with 7 bases fitting TRBD1. The V and J ends lost 0 bases and 0 bases, in that order; junction bases with no gene match: 3. The germline V gene has CDR1 MNHNS and CDR2 SASEGT. The CDR3 is made up of 16 amino acids. The CDR3 spells CASSEAGGGSTDTQYF. For the CDR3, the DNA is TGTGCCAGCAGTGAAGCAGGGGGCGGAAGCACAGATACGCAGTATTTT.

This clonotype was seen many times. The V call is TRBV2, the J call TRBJ1-2; D not certain. Trimming left V 4 bases short and J 6 bases short, with 9 bases between. The CDR3 extends over 12 amino acids. The germline gives CDR1 SNHLY, CDR2 FYNNEI. This CDR3 reads CASSARRNGYTF. DNA for the CDR3: TGTGCCAGCAGTGCCAGGAGAAATGGCTACACCTTC.

This clonotype has ten or more counts. The chain recombines TRBV6-5 with TRBJ2-3; tentative D call: TRBD1 (8 bases). The ends were cut back, 5 bases at V and 6 bases at J, with 21 bases in the middle. Germline loops: CDR1 MNHEY, CDR2 SVGAGI. CDR3 size: 16 residues. The CDR3 loop reads CASSRRTGRGVDTQYF. The DNA of the CDR3 is TGTGCCAGCAGTCGCCGGACAGGGAGGGGAGTGGATACGCAGTATTTT.

In this sample, this clonotype turned up many times. V gene TRBV20-1 combines with J gene TRBJ2-4; D call uncertain. This CDR3 has 12 amino acids. CDR1 DFQATT and CDR2 SNEGSKA come from the germline V gene (reference sequence). V lost 1 base and J 7 bases, leaving 8 bases between the germline ends. Here the CDR3 DNA reads TGCAGTGCTAGAGGTTTCGGGAACATTCAGTACTTC. Encoded protein: CSARGFGNIQYF.

This clonotype has a count of ten or more. The rearrangement joins TRBV4-3 to TRBJ1-2; D is unresolved. Trimming cost V 0 bases and J 6 bases, with 8 bases left between them. Germline CDR1 is LGHNA and CDR2 is YSLEER. This CDR3 spans 13 amino acids. CDR3: CASSQDLRDGYTF. The CDR3 nucleotides read TGCGCCAGCAGCCAAGATTTAAGGGATGGCTACACCTTC.

As for this clonotype: A much larger clone differs from this one at a single base, so this may be a read error. The chain recombines TRBV2 with TRBJ2-5; D gene ambiguous. Germline CDR1 is SNHLY and CDR2 is FYNNEI. The CDR3 consists of 11 residues. V was shortened by 7 bases and J by 11 bases, with 14 bases between the two germline ends. This CDR3 is CASTVSREQYF. In nucleotides, the CDR3 is TGTGCCAGCACAGTTAGTCGTGAGCAGTACTTC.

The chain combines TRBV21-1 with TRBJ2-1; TRBD1 is the table's D call, not checked against the DNA. TRBV21-1 is deemed a pseudogene. This CDR3 spans 13 amino acids. The chain's CDR3 is CASSMGRGNEQFF. CDR3 DNA: TGTGCCAGCAGCATGGGCAGGGGGAATGAGCAGTTCTTC.

This clonotype was observed at least ten times. The V call is TRBV15, the J call TRBJ1-2; 10 nucleotides align to TRBD1. The CDR3 is made up of 17 amino acids. The germline gives CDR1 LNHNV, CDR2 YYDKDF (reference sequence). V shed 2 bases, J shed 7 bases, and the junction held 13 bases outside the gene matches. The CDR3 here is CATSRLGPGQGTGGYTF. The CDR3 coding sequence is TGTGCCACCAGCAGACTCGGCCCGGGACAGGGGACTGGTGGCTACACCTTC.

This clonotype was detected only a few times. The V and J genes are TRBV5-1 and TRBJ2-2, with TRBD2 as a possible D gene (5 bases). Germline V CDR1 and CDR2: SGHRS, YFSETQ. This CDR3 is 13 amino acids long. The V and J ends lost 5 bases and 6 bases respectively, with 11 bases between them. For the CDR3, the DNA is TGCGCCAGCAGTTGGATCGGGGCCGGGGAGCTGTTTTTT. This translates into CASSWIGAGELFF.

This clonotype has more than one count but fewer than ten. A much larger clone differs from this one at a single base, so this may be a read error. This chain joins TRBV7-2 and TRBJ2-3, with D uncertain. Germline CDR1 is SGHTA and CDR2 is FQGNSA. Trimming stripped 4 bases from V and 11 bases from J, with 7 bases between. CDR3 size: 10 residues. The CDR3, as DNA: TGTGCCAGCAGCTCCCCCGGGCAGTATTTT. Its protein is CASSSPGQYF. The entire variable domain, with the rest obtained from reference TRBV7-2 and TRBJ2-3, is as follows: GAGVSQSPSNKVTEKGKDVELRCDPISGHTALYWYRQSLGQGLEFLIYFQGNSAPDKSGLPSDRFSAERTGGSVSTLTIQRTQQEDSAVYLCASSSPGQYFGPGTRLTVL.

The rearrangement joins TRBV20-1 to TRBJ1-2; tentative D call: TRBD1 (6 bases). V was shortened by 3 bases and J by 5 bases, with 25 bases between the two germline ends. CDR3 length equals 17 residues. CDR1 is DFQATT, CDR2 SNEGSKA, per germline (reference sequence). This CDR3 reads CSARDSGTGGGFYGYTF. As DNA, the CDR3 is TGCAGTGCTAGGGATTCCGGGACGGGGGGCGGATTTTATGGCTACACCTTC.

This clonotype was counted ten times or more. This sequence joins TRBV20-1 and TRBJ2-5; the D is unclear. The ends were cut back, 5 bases at V and 5 bases at J, with 15 bases in the middle. Germline CDR1 DFQATT, CDR2 SNEGSKA (reference sequence). The CDR3 contains 13 residues. This CDR3 reads CSALITVGETQYF. CDR3 bases: TGCAGTGCTTTAATAACAGTGGGGGAGACCCAGTACTTC.